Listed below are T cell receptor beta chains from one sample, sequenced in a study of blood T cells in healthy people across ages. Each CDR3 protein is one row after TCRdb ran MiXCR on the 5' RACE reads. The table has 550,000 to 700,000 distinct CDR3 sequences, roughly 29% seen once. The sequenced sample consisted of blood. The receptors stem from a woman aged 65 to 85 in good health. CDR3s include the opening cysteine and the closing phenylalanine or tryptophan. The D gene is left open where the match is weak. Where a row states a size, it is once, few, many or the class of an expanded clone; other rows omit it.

CDR3 DNA: TGCAGTGCTCACACCGCGACTCGACCAGATACGCAGTATTTT
CDR3 protein: CSAHTATRPDTQYF
clone size: .
D gene: .
V gene: TRBV20-1
J gene: TRBJ2-3

CDR3 DNA: TGCAGCGTCCAGGGGGCGCCGGGTGAAAAACTGTTTTTT
CDR3 protein: CSVQGAPGEKLFF
clone size: few
D gene: TRBD1
V gene: TRBV29-1
J gene: TRBJ1-4

CDR3 DNA: TGCAGTGCTAGAGGACAGGGTTTTGAGCAGTTCTTC
CDR3 protein: CSARGQGFEQFF
clone size: few
D gene: TRBD1
V gene: TRBV20-1
J gene: TRBJ2-1

CDR3 DNA: TGCGCCAGCAGCTTACTGCTACACACAACTAATGAAAAACTGTTTTTT
CDR3 protein: CASSLLLHTTNEKLFF
clone size: few
D gene: .
V gene: TRBV5-1
J gene: TRBJ1-4

CDR3 DNA: TGTGCCAGCAGCTTCGGCCACCCCGAGCAGTACTTC
CDR3 protein: CASSFGHPEQYF
clone size: .
D gene: .
V gene: TRBV11-1
J gene: TRBJ2-7

CDR3 DNA: TGTGCCAGCAGCTCACCTGGACTAGCGGGGTACAATGAGCAGTTCTTC
CDR3 protein: CASSSPGLAGYNEQFF
clone size: few
D gene: TRBD2
V gene: TRBV7-2
J gene: TRBJ2-1

CDR3 DNA: TGTGCCAGCAGCTTAGACAGAAATCAAAGGACCCAGTACTTC
CDR3 protein: CASSLDRNQRTQYF
clone size: .
D gene: .
V gene: TRBV7-2
J gene: TRBJ2-5

CDR3 DNA: TGTGCCAGCAGCCCTGCTTATGGCCCGAACACTGAAGCTTTCTTT
CDR3 protein: CASSPAYGPNTEAFF
clone size: few
D gene: .
V gene: TRBV9
J gene: TRBJ1-1

CDR3 DNA: TGTGCCAGCAGCCAGAGGACTAGTGTTTTTGAGACCCAGTACTTC
CDR3 protein: CASSQRTSVFETQYF
clone size: few
D gene: TRBD2
V gene: TRBV3-1
J gene: TRBJ2-5

CDR3 DNA: TGTGCCAGCAGCAGGAGCGGGGACCAAGAGACCCAGTACTTC
CDR3 protein: CASSRSGDQETQYF
clone size: few
D gene: TRBD2
V gene: TRBV9
J gene: TRBJ2-5

CDR3 DNA: TGTGCCAGCGGCCCATGGGGACGGACCTACGAGCAGTACTTC
CDR3 protein: CASGPWGRTYEQYF
clone size: .
D gene: .
V gene: TRBV7-8
J gene: TRBJ2-7

CDR3 DNA: TGTGCCAGCTCTCGAAAGGCGGACAGCTATTACTCTGGGGCCAACGTCCTGACTTTC
CDR3 protein: CASSRKADSYYSGANVLTF
clone size: .
D gene: .
V gene: TRBV18
J gene: TRBJ2-6

CDR3 DNA: TGTGCCAGCAGCCAACAGGGGTCCGATGAAAAACTGTTTTTT
CDR3 protein: CASSQQGSDEKLFF
clone size: few
D gene: .
V gene: TRBV3-1
J gene: TRBJ1-4

CDR3 DNA: TGTGCCAGCAGCTTCATGGGCGGGGGTACTAGAGGCGAGACCCAGTACTTC
CDR3 protein: CASSFMGGGTRGETQYF
clone size: few
D gene: TRBD2
V gene: TRBV7-3
J gene: TRBJ2-5

CDR3 DNA: TGCGCCAGCAGCATGACAGGAAGTGAAAAACTGTTTTTT
CDR3 protein: CASSMTGSEKLFF
clone size: .
D gene: .
V gene: TRBV5-1
J gene: TRBJ1-4